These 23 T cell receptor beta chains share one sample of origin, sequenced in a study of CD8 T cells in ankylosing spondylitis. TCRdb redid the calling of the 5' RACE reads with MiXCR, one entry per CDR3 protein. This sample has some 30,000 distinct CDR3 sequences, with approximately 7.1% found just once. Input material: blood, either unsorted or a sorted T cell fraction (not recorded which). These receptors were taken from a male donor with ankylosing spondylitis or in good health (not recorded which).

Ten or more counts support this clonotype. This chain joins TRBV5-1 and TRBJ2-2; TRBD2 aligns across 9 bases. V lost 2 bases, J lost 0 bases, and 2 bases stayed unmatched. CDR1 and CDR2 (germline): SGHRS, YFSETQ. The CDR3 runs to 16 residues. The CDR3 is CASSFSSGTNTGELFF. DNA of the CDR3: TGCGCCAGCAGCTTTTCTAGCGGGACGAACACCGGGGAGCTGTTTTTT.

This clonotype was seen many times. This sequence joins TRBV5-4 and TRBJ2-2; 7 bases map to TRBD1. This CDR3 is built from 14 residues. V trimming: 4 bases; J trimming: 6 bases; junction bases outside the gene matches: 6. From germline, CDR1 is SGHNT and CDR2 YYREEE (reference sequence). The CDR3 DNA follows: TGTGCCAGCAGCGGTGGGGGACAGTCCGGGGAGCTGTTTTTT. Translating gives CASSGGGQSGELFF.

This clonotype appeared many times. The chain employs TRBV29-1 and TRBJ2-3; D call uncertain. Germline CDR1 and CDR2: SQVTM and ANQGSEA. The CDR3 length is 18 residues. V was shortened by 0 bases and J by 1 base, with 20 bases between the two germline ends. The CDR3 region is CSVEDAAYGPGRTDTQYF. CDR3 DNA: TGCAGCGTTGAAGATGCGGCGTACGGGCCCGGGCGCACAGATACGCAGTATTTT.

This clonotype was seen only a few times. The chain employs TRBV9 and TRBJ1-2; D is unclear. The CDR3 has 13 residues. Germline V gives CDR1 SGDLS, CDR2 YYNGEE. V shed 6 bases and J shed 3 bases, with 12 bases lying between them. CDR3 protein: CASNQGLDYGYTF. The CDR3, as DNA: TGTGCCAGCAACCAAGGCTTGGACTATGGCTACACCTTC. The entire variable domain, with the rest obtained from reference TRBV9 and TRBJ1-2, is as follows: DSGVTQTPKHLITATGQRVTLRCSPRSGDLSVYWYQQSLDQGLQFLIQYYNGEERAKGNILERFSAQQFPDLHSELNLSSLELGDSALYFCASNQGLDYGYTFGSGTRLTVV.

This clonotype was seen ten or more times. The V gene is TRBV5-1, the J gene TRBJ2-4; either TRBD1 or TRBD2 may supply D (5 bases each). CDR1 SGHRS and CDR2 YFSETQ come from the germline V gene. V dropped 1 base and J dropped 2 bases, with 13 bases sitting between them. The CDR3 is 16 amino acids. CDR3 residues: CASSLTGDPTKNIQYF. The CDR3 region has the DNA TGCGCCAGCAGCTTGACCGGGGACCCTACCAAAAACATTCAGTACTTC. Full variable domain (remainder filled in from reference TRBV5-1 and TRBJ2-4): KAGVTQTPRYLIKTRGQQVTLSCSPISGHRSVSWYQQTPGQGLQFLFEYFSETQRNKGNFPGRFSGRQFSNSRSEMNVSTLELGDSALYLCASSLTGDPTKNIQYFGAGTRLSVL.

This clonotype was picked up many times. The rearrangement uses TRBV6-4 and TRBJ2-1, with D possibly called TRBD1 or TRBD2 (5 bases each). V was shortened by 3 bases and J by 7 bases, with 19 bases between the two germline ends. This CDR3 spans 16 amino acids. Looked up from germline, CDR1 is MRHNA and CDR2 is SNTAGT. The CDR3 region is CASSESPAGTRNEQFF. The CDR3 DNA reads TGTGCCAGCAGTGAATCCCCGGCAGGGACGAGGAATGAGCAGTTCTTC.

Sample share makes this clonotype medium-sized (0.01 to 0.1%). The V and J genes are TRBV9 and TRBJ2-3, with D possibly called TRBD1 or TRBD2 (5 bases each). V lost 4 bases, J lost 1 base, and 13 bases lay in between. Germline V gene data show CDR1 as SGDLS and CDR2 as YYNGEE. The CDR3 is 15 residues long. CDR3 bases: TGTGCCAGCAGCTATGGGGGTAGCGGCACAGATACGCAGTATTTT. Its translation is CASSYGGSGTDTQYF. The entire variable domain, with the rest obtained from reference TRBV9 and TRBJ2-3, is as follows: DSGVTQTPKHLITATGQRVTLRCSPRSGDLSVYWYQQSLDQGLQFLIQYYNGEERAKGNILERFSAQQFPDLHSELNLSSLELGDSALYFCASSYGGSGTDTQYFGPGTRLTVL.

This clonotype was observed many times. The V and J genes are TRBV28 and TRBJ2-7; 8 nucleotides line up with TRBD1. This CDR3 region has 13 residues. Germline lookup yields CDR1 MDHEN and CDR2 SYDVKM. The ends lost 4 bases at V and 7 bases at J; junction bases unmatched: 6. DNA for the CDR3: TGTGCCAGCAGTTGGGACAGGCTGCGAGAGCAGTACTTC. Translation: CASSWDRLREQYF.

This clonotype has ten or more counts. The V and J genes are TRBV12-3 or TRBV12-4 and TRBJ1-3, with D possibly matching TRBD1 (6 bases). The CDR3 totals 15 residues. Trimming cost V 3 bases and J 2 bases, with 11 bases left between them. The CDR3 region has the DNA TGTGCCAGCAGTTTCGGGCAGGGGACTGGAAACACCATATATTTT. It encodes CASSFGQGTGNTIYF.

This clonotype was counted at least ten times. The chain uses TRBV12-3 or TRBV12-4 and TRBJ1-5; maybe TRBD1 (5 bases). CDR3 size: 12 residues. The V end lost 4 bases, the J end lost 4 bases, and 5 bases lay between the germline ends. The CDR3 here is CASSSGNQPQHF. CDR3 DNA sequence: TGTGCCAGCAGTTCAGGGAATCAGCCCCAGCATTTT.

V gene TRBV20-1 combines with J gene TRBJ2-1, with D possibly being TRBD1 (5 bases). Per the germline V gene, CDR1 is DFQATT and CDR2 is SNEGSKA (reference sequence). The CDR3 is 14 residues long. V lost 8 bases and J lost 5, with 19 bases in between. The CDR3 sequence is CSTGAPGGNNEQFF. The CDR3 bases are TGCAGTACTGGGGCCCCCGGTGGGAACAATGAGCAGTTCTTC.

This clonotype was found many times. The CDR3 reads CASSAGTYPYEQYF. In DNA form, the CDR3 reads TGTGCCAGCAGCGCCGGGACATACCCCTACGAGCAGTACTTC. The J gene is TRBJ2-7, the V gene TRBV9, with D possibly being TRBD1 (6 bases). V gave up 3 bases and J gave up 2 bases, with 12 bases separating them. This CDR3 region has 14 residues. The V gene's germline CDR1 is SGDLS and CDR2 YYNGEE. The variable domain in full, with the rest retrieved from reference TRBV9 and TRBJ2-7, is DSGVTQTPKHLITATGQRVTLRCSPRSGDLSVYWYQQSLDQGLQFLIQYYNGEERAKGNILERFSAQQFPDLHSELNLSSLELGDSALYFCASSAGTYPYEQYFGPGTRLTVT.

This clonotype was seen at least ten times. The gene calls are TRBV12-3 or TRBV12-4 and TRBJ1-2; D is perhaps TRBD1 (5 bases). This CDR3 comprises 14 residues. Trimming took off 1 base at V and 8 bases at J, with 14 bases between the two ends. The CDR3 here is CASSLVPQGEGYTF. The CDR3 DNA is TGTGCCAGCAGTTTAGTACCCCAGGGTGAGGGCTACACCTTC.

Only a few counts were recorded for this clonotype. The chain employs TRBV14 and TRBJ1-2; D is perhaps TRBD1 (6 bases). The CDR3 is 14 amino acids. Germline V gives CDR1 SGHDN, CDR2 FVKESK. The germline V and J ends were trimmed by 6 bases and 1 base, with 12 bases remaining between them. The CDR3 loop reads CASSPGQYNYGYTF. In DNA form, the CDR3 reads TGTGCCAGCAGTCCTGGACAGTATAACTATGGCTACACCTTC.

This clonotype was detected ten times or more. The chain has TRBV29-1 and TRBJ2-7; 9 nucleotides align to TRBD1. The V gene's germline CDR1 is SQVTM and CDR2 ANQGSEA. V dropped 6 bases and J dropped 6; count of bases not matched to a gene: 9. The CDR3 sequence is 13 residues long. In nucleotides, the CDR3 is TGCAGCGTCACCGGGACAGGGTACTTCGAGCAGTACTTC. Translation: CSVTGTGYFEQYF.

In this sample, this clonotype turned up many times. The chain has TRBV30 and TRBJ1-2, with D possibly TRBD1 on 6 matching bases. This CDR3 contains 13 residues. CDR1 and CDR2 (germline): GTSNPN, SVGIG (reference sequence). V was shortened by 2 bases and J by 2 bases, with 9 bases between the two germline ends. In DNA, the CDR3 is TGTGCCTGGAGTCCCCAGGGGAACTATGGCTACACCTTC. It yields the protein CAWSPQGNYGYTF.

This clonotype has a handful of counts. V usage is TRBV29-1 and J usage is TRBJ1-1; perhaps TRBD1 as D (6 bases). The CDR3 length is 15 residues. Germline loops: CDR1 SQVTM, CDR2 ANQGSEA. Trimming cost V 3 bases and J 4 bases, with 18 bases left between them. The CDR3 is CSVDLGHRGGTEAFF. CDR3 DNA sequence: TGCAGCGTTGATCTCGGACACCGAGGGGGCACTGAAGCTTTCTTT. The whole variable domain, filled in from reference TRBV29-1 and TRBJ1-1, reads SAVISQKPSRDICQRGTSLTIQCQVDSQVTMMFWYRQQPGQSLTLIATANQGSEATYESGFVIDKFPISRPNLTFSTLTVSNMSPEDSSIYLCSVDLGHRGGTEAFFGQGTRLTVV.

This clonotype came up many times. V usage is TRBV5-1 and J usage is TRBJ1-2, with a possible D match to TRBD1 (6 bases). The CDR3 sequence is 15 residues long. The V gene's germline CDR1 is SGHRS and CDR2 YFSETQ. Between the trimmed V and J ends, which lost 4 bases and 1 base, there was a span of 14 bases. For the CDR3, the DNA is TGCGCCAGCAGCCCCCGGGACACTATTAACTATGGCTACACCTTC. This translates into CASSPRDTINYGYTF.

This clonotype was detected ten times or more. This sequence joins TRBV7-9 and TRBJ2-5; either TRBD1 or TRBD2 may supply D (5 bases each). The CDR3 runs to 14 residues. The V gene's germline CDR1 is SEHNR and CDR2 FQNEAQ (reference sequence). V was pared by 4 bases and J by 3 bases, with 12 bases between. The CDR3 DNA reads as TGTGCCAGCAGCTGGGACCAATACAAAGAGACCCAGTACTTC. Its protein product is CASSWDQYKETQYF.

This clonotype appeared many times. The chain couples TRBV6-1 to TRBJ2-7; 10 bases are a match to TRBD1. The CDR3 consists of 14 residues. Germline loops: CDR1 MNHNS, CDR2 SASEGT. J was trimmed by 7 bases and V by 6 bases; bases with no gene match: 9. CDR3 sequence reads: CASRTGQGTREQYF. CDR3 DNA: TGTGCCAGCAGGACGGGACAGGGGACTAGGGAGCAGTACTTC.

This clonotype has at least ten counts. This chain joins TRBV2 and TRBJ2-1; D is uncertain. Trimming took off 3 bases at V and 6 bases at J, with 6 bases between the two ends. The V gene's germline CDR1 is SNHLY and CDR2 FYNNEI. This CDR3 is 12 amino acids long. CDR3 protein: CASSERLNEQFF. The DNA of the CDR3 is TGTGCCAGCAGTGAGAGACTCAATGAGCAGTTCTTC.

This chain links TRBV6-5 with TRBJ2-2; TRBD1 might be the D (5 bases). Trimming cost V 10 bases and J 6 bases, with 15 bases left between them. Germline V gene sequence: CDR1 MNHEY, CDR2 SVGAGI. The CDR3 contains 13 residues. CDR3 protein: CATQGAPSGELFF. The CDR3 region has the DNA TGTGCCACCCAGGGCGCCCCTTCCGGGGAGCTGTTTTTT.

CDR3: CSARDSTGTIYGYTF. The CDR3 bases are TGCAGTGCTAGAGACTCGACCGGGACAATCTATGGCTACACCTTC. The chain couples TRBV20-1 to TRBJ1-2; weak D call: TRBD1 (6 bases). The length of the CDR3 is 15 residues. V was clipped by 0 bases and J by 4 bases, with 15 bases between them. Germline-derived CDR1 and CDR2 are DFQATT and SNEGSKA (reference sequence).